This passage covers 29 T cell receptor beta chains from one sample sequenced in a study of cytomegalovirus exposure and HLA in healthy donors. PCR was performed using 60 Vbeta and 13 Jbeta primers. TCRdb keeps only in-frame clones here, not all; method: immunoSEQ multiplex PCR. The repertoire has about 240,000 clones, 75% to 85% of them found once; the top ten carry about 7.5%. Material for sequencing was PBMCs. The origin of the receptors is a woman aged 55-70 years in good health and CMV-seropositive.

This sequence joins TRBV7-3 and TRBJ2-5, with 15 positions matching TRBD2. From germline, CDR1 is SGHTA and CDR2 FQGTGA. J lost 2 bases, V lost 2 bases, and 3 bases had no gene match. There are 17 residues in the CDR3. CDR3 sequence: CASSLRGLAGGQETQYF. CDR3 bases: TGTGCCAGCAGCTTACGGGGACTAGCGGGAGGACAAGAGACCCAGTACTTC.

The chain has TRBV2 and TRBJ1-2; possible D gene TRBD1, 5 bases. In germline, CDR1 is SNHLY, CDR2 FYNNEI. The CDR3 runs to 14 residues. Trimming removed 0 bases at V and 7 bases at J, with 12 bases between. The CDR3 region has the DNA TGTGCCAGCAGTGAAGCGATGGGGCTGGGTGGCTACACCTTC. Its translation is CASSEAMGLGGYTF.

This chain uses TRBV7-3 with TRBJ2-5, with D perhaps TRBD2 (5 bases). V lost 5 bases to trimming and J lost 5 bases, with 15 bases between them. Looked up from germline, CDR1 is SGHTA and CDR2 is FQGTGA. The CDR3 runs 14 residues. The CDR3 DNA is TGTGCCAGCAGCCCCCGACTATTAGGCGAGACCCAGTACTTC. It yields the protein CASSPRLLGETQYF.

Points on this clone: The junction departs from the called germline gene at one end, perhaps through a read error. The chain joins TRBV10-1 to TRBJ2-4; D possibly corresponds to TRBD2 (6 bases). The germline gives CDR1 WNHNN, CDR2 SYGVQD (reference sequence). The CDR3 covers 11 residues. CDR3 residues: CASIIAGKRNF. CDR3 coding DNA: TGCGCCAGCATAATCGCGGGGAAAAGGAACTTC.

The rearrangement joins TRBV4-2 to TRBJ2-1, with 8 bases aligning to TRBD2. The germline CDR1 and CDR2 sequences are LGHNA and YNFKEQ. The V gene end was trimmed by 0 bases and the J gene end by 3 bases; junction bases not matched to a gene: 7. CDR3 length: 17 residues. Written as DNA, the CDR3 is TGTGCCAGCAGCCAAGATAAGCGGGAGCGAGGCTACAATGAGCAGTTCTTC. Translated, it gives CASSQDKRERGYNEQFF.

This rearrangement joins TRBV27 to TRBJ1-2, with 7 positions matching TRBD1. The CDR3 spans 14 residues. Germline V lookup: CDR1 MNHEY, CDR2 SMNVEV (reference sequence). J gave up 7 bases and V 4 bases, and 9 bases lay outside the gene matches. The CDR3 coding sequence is TGTGCCAGCAGTTCCCATCACCAGGGGGGTGGCTACACCTTC. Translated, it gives CASSSHHQGGGYTF.

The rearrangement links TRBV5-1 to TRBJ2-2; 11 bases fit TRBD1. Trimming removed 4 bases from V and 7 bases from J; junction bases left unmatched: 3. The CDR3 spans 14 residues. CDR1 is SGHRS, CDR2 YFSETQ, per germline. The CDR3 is CASSPGTGGGELFF. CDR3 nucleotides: TGCGCCAGCAGCCCGGGGACAGGGGGCGGGGAGCTGTTTTTT. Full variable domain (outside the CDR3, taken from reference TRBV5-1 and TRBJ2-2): KAGVTQTPRYLIKTRGQQVTLSCSPISGHRSVSWYQQTPGQGLQFLFEYFSETQRNKGNFPGRFSGRQFSNSRSEMNVSTLELGDSALYLCASSPGTGGGELFFGEGSRLTVL.

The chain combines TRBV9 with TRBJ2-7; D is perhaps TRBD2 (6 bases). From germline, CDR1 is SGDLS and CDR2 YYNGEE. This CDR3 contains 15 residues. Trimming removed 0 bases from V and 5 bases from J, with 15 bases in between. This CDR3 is CASSVGYLADHEQYF. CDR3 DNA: TGTGCCAGCAGCGTAGGATACTTAGCGGACCACGAGCAGTACTTC. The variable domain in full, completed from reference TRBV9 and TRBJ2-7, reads DSGVTQTPKHLITATGQRVTLRCSPRSGDLSVYWYQQSLDQGLQFLIQYYNGEERAKGNILERFSAQQFPDLHSELNLSSLELGDSALYFCASSVGYLADHEQYFGPGTRLTVT.

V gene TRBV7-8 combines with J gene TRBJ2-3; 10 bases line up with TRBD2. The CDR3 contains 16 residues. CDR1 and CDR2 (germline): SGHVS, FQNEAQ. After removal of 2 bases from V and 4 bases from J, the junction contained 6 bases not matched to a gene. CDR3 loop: CASSLSPLAGADTQYF. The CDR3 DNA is TGTGCCAGCAGCTTATCACCTCTAGCGGGGGCAGATACGCAGTATTTT.

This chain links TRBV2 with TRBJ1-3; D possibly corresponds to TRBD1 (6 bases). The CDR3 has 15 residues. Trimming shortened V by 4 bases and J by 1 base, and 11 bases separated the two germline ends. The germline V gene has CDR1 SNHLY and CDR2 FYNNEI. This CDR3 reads CASSVEQGSGNTIYF. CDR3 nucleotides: TGTGCCAGCAGTGTCGAACAGGGTTCTGGAAACACCATATATTTT.

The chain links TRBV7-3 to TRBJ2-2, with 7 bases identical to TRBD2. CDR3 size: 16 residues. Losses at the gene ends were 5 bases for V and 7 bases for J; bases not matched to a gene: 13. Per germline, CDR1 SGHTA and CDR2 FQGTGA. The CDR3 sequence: CASSPLWAGVDGELFF. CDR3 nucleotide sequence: TGTGCCAGCAGCCCCCTTTGGGCGGGAGTTGACGGGGAGCTGTTTTTT.

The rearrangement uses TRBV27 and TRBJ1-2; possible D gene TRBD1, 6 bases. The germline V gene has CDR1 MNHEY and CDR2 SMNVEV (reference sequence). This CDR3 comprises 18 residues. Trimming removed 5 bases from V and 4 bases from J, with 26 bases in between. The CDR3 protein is CASSPLTTGHRVVYGYTF. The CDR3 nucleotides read TGTGCCAGCAGTCCACTCACCACGGGACATCGGGTAGTCTATGGCTACACCTTC.

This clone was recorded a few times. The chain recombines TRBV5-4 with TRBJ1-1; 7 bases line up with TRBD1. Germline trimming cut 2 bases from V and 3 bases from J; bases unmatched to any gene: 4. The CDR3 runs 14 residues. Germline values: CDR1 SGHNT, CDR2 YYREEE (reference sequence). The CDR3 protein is CASSFRDSDTEAFF. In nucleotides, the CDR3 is TGTGCCAGCAGCTTTAGGGACAGCGACACTGAAGCTTTCTTT. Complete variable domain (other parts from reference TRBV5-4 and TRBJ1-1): ETGVTQSPTHLIKTRGQQVTLRCSSQSGHNTVSWYQQALGQGPQFIFQYYREEENGRGNFPPRFSGLQFPNYSSELNVNALELDDSALYLCASSFRDSDTEAFFGQGTRLTVV.

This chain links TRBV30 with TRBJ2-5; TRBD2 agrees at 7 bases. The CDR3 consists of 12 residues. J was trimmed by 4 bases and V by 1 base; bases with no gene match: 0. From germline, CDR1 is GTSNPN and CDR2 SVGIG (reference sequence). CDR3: CAWSASGETQYF. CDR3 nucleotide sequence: TGTGCCTGGAGTGCTAGCGGAGAGACCCAGTACTTC.

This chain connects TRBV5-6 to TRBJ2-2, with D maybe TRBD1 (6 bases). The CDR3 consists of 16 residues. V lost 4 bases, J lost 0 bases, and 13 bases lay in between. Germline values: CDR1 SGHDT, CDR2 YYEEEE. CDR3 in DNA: TGTGCCAGCAGCCTCCTCCGGACAGCGAACACCGGGGAGCTGTTTTTT. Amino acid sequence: CASSLLRTANTGELFF.

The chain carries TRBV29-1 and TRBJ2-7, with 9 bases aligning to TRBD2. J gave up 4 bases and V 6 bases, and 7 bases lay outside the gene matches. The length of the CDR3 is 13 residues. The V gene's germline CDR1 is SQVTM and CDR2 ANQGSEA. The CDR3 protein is CSVLGGRGYEQYF. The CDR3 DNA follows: TGCAGCGTCCTTGGCGGGAGGGGATACGAGCAGTACTTC.

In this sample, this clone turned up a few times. Written as DNA, the CDR3 is TGTGCCAGCAGCTATACGACAGGTTCAATAGAAGCTTTCTTT. It encodes CASSYTTGSIEAFF. This rearrangement joins TRBV5-4 to TRBJ1-1; a possible D gene is TRBD1 (6 bases). The V end was cut by 3 bases, the J end by 8 bases, with 17 bases between. Germline assignment: CDR1 SGHNT and CDR2 YYREEE (reference sequence). The CDR3 is 14 residues long.

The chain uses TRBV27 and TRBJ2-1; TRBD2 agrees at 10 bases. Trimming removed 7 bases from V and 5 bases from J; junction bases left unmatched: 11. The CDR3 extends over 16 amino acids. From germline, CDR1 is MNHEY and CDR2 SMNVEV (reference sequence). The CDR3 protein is CASTLARTSGNNEQFF. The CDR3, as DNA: TGTGCCAGCACCCTCGCGAGGACTAGCGGAAACAATGAGCAGTTCTTC.

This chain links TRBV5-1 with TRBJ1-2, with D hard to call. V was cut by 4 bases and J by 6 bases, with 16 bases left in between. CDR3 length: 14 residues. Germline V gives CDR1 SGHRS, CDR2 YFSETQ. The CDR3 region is CASSPNRGTDGYTF. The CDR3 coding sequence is TGCGCCAGCAGCCCGAATCGAGGAACGGATGGCTACACCTTC. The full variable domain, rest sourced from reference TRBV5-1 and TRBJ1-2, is KAGVTQTPRYLIKTRGQQVTLSCSPISGHRSVSWYQQTPGQGLQFLFEYFSETQRNKGNFPGRFSGRQFSNSRSEMNVSTLELGDSALYLCASSPNRGTDGYTFGSGTRLTVV.

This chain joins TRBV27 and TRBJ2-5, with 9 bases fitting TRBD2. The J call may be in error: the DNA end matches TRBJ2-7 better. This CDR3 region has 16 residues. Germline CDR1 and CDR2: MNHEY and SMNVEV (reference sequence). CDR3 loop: CASRPAGGATRYEQYF. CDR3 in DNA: TGTGCCAGCAGGCCTGCGGGAGGGGCTACTAGATACGAGCAGTACTTC.

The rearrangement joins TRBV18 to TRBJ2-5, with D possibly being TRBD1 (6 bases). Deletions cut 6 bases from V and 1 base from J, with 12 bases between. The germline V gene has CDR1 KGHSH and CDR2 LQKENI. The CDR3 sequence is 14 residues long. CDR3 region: CASSQGKAQETQYF. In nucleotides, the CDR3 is TGTGCCAGCTCCCAGGGGAAGGCCCAAGAGACCCAGTACTTC. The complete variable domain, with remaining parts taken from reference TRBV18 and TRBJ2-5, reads NAGVMQNPRHLVRRRGQEARLRCSPMKGHSHVYWYRQLPEEGLKFMVYLQKENIIDESGMPKERFSAEFPKEGPSILRIQQVVRGDSAAYFCASSQGKAQETQYFGPGTRLLVL.

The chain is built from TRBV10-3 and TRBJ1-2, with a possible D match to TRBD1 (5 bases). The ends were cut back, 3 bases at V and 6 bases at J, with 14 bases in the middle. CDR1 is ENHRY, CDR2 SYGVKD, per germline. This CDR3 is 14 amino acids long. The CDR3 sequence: CAISDVRLGDGYTF. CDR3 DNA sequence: TGTGCCATCAGTGATGTCAGATTAGGGGATGGCTACACCTTC.

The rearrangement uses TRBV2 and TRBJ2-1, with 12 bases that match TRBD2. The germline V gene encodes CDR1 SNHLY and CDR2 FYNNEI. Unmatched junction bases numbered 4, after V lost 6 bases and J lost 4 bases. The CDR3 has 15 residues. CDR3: CASRGGLAGYNEQFF. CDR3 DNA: TGTGCCAGCAGGGGGGGACTAGCGGGTTACAATGAGCAGTTCTTC.

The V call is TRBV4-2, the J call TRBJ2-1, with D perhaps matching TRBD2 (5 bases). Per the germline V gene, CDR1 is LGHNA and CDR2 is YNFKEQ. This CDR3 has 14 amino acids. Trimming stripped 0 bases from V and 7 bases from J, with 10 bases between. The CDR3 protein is CASSQDRGSNEQFF. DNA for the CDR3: TGTGCCAGCAGCCAAGATCGAGGGTCGAATGAGCAGTTCTTC.

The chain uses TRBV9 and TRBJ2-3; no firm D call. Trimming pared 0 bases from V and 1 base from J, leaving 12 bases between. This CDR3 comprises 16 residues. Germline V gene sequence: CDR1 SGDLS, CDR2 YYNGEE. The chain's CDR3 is CASSVVLGGGTDTQYF. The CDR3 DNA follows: TGTGCCAGCAGCGTAGTGCTGGGTGGAGGCACAGATACGCAGTATTTT. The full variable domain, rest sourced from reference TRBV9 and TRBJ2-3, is DSGVTQTPKHLITATGQRVTLRCSPRSGDLSVYWYQQSLDQGLQFLIQYYNGEERAKGNILERFSAQQFPDLHSELNLSSLELGDSALYFCASSVVLGGGTDTQYFGPGTRLTVL.

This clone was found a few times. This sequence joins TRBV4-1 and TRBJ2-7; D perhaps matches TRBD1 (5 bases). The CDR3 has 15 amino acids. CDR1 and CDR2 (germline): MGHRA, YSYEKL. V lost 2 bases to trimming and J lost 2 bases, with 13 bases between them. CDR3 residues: CASSQTAQGAYEQYF. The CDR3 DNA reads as TGCGCCAGCAGCCAAACCGCCCAGGGCGCCTACGAGCAGTACTTC.

The chain's CDR3 is CASSTKQVLNTEAFF. CDR3 DNA sequence: TGTGCCAGTAGTACAAAACAGGTTTTGAACACTGAAGCTTTCTTT. The V and J genes are TRBV19 and TRBJ1-1; D possibly corresponds to TRBD1 (5 bases). The germline V gene has CDR1 LNHDA and CDR2 SQIVND (reference sequence). Trimming took 4 bases from V and 0 from J, leaving 12 bases between them. The CDR3 consists of 15 residues.

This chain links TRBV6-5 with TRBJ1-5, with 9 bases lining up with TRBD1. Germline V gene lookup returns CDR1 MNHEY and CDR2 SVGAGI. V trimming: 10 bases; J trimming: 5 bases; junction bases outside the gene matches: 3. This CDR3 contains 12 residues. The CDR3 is CATRTGDQPQHF. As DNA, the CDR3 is TGTGCCACCAGGACAGGGGATCAGCCCCAGCATTTT.

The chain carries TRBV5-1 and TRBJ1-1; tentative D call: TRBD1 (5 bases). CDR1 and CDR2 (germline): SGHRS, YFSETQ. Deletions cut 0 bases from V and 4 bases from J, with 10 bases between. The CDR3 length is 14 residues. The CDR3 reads CASSLGGPGTEAFF. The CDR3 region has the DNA TGCGCCAGCAGCTTGGGGGGCCCGGGCACTGAAGCTTTCTTT.